A selection of T cell receptor beta chains follows, all from one sample in a study of beta chain features in type 1 diabetes. Clones were sequenced by immunoSEQ multiplex PCR, and TCRdb holds only the in-frame ones, with some missing. This repertoire shows about 340,000 clones, roughly 9% found once; its top ten account for about 1%. Sequenced input: central memory CD4+ T cells from blood. Source of these receptors: a man aged 25-40 years with type 1 diabetes. CDR3s include the opening cysteine and the closing phenylalanine or tryptophan. The D gene is left open where the match is weak. The size field is filled for only some rows; it gives once, few, many or a size class.

V: TRBV7-9
size: few
D: TRBD1
J: TRBJ2-1
CDR3: CASSLEGQKKQFF
DNA: TGTGCCAGCAGCTTAGAGGGACAGAAGAAGCAGTTCTTC

V: TRBV19
size: -
D: -
J: TRBJ1-1
CDR3: CASSIEVMNTEAFF
DNA: TGTGCCAGTAGTATTGAAGTGATGAACACTGAAGCTTTCTTT

V: TRBV30
size: few
D: -
J: TRBJ2-2
CDR3: CAWSLGSGVWTGELFF
DNA: TGTGCCTGGAGTCTAGGTTCAGGGGTCTGGACCGGGGAGCTGTTTTTT

V: TRBV28
size: few
D: -
J: TRBJ2-1
CDR3: CASSLYNEQFF
DNA: TGTGCCAGCAGTCTATACAATGAGCAGTTCTTC

V: TRBV7-2
size: -
D: -
J: TRBJ1-1
CDR3: CASSMPGRMNTEAFF
DNA: TGTGCCAGCAGTATGCCGGGACGGATGAACACTGAAGCTTTCTTT

V: TRBV21-1
size: -
D: -
J: TRBJ2-7
CDR3: CASSSRVKIQGSPYEQYF
DNA: TGTGCCAGCAGCTCCCGGGTTAAGATTCAGGGCAGTCCTTACGAGCAGTACTTC

V: TRBV30
size: few
D: -
J: TRBJ2-2
CDR3: CAWSPGGGSGELFF
DNA: TGTGCCTGGAGTCCTGGAGGGGGAAGCGGGGAGCTGTTTTTT

V: TRBV15
size: few
D: TRBD2
J: TRBJ2-5
CDR3: CATSRVLAGVQTQYF
DNA: TGTGCCACCAGCAGAGTGCTAGCGGGGGTTCAGACCCAGTACTTC

V: TRBV18
size: many
D: -
J: TRBJ2-7
CDR3: CASSPPGKLNYEQYF
DNA: TGTGCCAGCTCACCACCGGGGAAATTAAACTACGAGCAGTACTTC

V: TRBV27
size: -
D: -
J: TRBJ2-6
CDR3: CASRPDRLGANVLTF
DNA: TGTGCCAGCAGACCCGACAGGCTGGGGGCCAACGTCCTGACTTTC

V: TRBV19
size: -
D: -
J: TRBJ2-3
CDR3: CASIDSGGADTQYF
DNA: TGTGCCAGTATCGATAGCGGTGGGGCAGATACGCAGTATTTT

V: TRBV18
size: -
D: -
J: TRBJ1-6
CDR3: CASSPSSYNSPLHF
DNA: TGTGCCAGCTCCCCCAGCTCCTATAATTCACCCCTCCACTTT

V: TRBV20-1
size: -
D: TRBD2
J: TRBJ2-7
CDR3: CSASLADEQYF
DNA: TGCAGTGCTAGCCTAGCGGACGAGCAGTACTTC

V: TRBV10-2
size: -
D: -
J: TRBJ2-5
CDR3: CASSEIAGETQYF
DNA: TGCGCCAGCAGTGAGATAGCAGGGGAGACCCAGTACTTC

V: TRBV6-5
size: few
D: TRBD2
J: TRBJ2-1
CDR3: CAIGGGTITDEQFF
DNA: TGTGCCATCGGCGGGGGGACAATAACCGATGAGCAGTTCTTC

V: TRBV5-4
size: few
D: TRBD1
J: TRBJ1-1
CDR3: CASSPAGQMNTEAFF
DNA: TGTGCCAGCAGCCCGGCGGGACAGATGAACACTGAAGCTTTCTTT

V: TRBV2
size: few
D: -
J: TRBJ2-2
CDR3: CASSMEGRTGELFF
DNA: TGTGCCAGCAGTATGGAAGGTCGGACCGGGGAGCTGTTTTTT

V: TRBV6-5
size: few
D: TRBD2
J: TRBJ2-3
CDR3: CASRGLAGGDTQYF
DNA: TGTGCCAGCAGAGGACTAGCGGGGGGTGATACGCAGTATTTT

V: TRBV14
size: many
D: -
J: TRBJ1-2
CDR3: CASSQVKGANYGYTF
DNA: TGTGCCAGCAGCCAAGTCAAGGGGGCTAACTATGGCTACACCTTC

V: TRBV28
size: -
D: -
J: TRBJ1-5
CDR3: CASSWGDQPQHF
DNA: TGTGCCAGCAGTTGGGGAGATCAGCCCCAGCATTTT

V: TRBV14
size: -
D: TRBD2
J: TRBJ2-1
CDR3: CASSRRIWEGEQFF
DNA: TGTGCCAGCAGCCGTCGTATTTGGGAGGGTGAGCAGTTCTTC

V: TRBV12-5
size: -
D: -
J: TRBJ2-2
CDR3: CASGFLRVAANTGELFF
DNA: TGTGCTAGTGGTTTCCTGCGGGTAGCGGCTAACACCGGGGAGCTGTTTTTT

V: TRBV4-3
size: -
D: TRBD1
J: TRBJ1-4
CDR3: CASSTQTGSNEKLFF
DNA: TGCGCCAGCAGCACCCAGACAGGGTCTAATGAAAAACTGTTTTTT